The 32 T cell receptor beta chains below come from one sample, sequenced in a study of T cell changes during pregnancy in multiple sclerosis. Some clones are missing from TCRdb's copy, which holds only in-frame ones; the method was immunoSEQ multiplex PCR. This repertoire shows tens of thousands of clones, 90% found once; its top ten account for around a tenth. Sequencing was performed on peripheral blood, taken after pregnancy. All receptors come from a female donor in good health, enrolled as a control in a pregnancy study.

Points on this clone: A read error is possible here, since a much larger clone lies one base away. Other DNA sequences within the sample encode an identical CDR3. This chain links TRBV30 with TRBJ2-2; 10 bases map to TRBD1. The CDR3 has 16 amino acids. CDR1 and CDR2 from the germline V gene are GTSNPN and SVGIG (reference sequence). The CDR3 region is CAWNLDRGSSTGELFF. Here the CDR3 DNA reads TGTGCCTGGAACTTGGACAGGGGGAGCAGCACCGGGGAGCTATTTTTT.

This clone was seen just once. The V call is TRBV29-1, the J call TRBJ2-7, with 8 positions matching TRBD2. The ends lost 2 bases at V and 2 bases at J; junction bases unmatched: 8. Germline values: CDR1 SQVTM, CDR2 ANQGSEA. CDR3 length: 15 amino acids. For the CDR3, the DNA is TGCAGCGTTGAAATAGTTGGCGGGGGGCCCTACGAGCAGTACTTC. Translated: CSVEIVGGGPYEQYF.

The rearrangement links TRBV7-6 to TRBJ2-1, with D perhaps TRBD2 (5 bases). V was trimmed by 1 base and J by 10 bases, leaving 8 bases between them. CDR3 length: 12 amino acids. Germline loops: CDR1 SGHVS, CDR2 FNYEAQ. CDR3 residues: CASSLDLAEQFF. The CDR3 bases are TGTGCCAGCAGCTTAGATTTAGCGGAGCAGTTCTTC.

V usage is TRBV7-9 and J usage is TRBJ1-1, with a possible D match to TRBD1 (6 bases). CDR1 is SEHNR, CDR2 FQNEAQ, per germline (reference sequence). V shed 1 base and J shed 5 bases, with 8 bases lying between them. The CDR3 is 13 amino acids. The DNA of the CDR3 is TGTGCCAGCAGCTTAGAGGGGGGGACTGAAGCTTTCTTT. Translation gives CASSLEGGTEAFF.

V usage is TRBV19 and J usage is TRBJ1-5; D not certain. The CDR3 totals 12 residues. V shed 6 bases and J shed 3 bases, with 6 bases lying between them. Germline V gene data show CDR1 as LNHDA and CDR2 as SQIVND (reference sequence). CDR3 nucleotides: TGTGCCAGTAGCCAGGCCAATCAGCCCCAGCATTTT. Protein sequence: CASSQANQPQHF.

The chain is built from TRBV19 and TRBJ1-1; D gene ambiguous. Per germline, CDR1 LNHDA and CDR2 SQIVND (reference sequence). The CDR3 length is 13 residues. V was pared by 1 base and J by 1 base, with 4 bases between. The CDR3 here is CASSIAWNTEAFF. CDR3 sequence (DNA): TGTGCCAGTAGTATAGCGTGGAACACTGAAGCTTTCTTT.

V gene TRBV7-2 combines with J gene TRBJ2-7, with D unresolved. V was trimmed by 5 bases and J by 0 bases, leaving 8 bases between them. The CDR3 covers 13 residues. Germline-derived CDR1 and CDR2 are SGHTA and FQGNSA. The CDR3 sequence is CASSEAFSYEQYF. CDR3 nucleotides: TGTGCCAGCAGCGAAGCGTTCTCCTACGAGCAGTACTTC.

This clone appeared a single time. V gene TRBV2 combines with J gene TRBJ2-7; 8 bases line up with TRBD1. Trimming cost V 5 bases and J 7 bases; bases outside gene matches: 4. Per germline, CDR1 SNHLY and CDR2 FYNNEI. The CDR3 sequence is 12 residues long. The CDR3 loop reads CASSSTGVEQYF. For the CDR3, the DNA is TGTGCCAGCAGTTCGACAGGGGTTGAGCAGTACTTC.

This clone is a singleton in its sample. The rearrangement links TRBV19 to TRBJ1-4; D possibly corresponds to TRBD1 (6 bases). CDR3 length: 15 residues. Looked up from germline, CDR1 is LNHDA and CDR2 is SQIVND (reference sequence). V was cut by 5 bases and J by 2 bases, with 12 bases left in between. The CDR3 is CASSPQQGTNEKLFF. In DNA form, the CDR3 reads TGTGCCAGTAGTCCTCAACAGGGCACTAATGAAAAACTGTTTTTT.

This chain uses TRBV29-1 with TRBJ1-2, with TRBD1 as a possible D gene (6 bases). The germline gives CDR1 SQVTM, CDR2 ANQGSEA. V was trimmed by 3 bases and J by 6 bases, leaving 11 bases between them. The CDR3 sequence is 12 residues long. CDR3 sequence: CSVDEGVNGYTF. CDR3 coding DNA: TGCAGCGTTGATGAGGGGGTGAATGGCTACACCTTC.

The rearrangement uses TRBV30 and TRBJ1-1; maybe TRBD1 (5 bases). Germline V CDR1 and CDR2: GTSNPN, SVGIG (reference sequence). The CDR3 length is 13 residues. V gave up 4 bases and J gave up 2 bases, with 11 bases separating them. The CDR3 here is CAWTGNSNTEAFF. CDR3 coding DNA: TGTGCCTGGACAGGGAACAGCAACACTGAAGCTTTCTTT. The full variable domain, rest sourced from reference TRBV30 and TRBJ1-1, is SQTIHQWPATLVQPVGSPLSLECTVEGTSNPNLYWYRQAAGRGLQLLFYSVGIGQISSEVPQNLSASRPQDRQFILSSKKLLLSDSGFYLCAWTGNSNTEAFFGQGTRLTVV.

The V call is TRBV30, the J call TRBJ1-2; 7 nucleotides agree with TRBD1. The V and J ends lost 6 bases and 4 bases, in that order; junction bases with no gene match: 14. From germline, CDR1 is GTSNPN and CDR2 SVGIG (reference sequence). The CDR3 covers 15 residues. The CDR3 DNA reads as TGTGCCTGCCTCCCACCGGGACAGCCTATCTATGGCTACACCTTC. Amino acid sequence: CACLPPGQPIYGYTF.

The CDR3 coding sequence is TGTGCCTGGAACTGGGGGGGCACAGATACGCAGTATTTT. Its translation: CAWNWGGTDTQYF. The chain uses TRBV30 and TRBJ2-3; a weak D match, TRBD2 (6 bases). Germline V lookup: CDR1 GTSNPN, CDR2 SVGIG (reference sequence). V shed 4 bases and J shed 1 base, with 9 bases lying between them. CDR3 length: 13 amino acids. The whole variable domain, remainder taken from reference TRBV30 and TRBJ2-3, is SQTIHQWPATLVQPVGSPLSLECTVEGTSNPNLYWYRQAAGRGLQLLFYSVGIGQISSEVPQNLSASRPQDRQFILSSKKLLLSDSGFYLCAWNWGGTDTQYFGPGTRLTVL.

CDR3 residues: CAWSARGPENYGYTF. CDR3 nucleotide sequence: TGTGCCTGGAGTGCTAGGGGGCCGGAAAACTATGGCTACACCTTC. The V call is TRBV30, the J call TRBJ1-2; 7 nucleotides align to TRBD1. Per the germline V gene, CDR1 is GTSNPN and CDR2 is SVGIG (reference sequence). This CDR3 comprises 15 residues. The V and J ends lost 1 base and 2 bases, in that order; junction bases with no gene match: 7. Looking up the rest from reference TRBV30 and TRBJ1-2 gives the full variable domain: SQTIHQWPATLVQPVGSPLSLECTVEGTSNPNLYWYRQAAGRGLQLLFYSVGIGQISSEVPQNLSASRPQDRQFILSSKKLLLSDSGFYLCAWSARGPENYGYTFGSGTRLTVV.

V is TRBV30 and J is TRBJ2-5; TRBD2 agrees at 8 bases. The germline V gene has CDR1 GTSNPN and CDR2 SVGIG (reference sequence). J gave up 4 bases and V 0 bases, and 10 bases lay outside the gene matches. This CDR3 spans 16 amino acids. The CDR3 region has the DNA TGTGCCTGGAGTGTAGTGGCTAGCGGGTGGGGAGAGACCCAGTACTTC. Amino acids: CAWSVVASGWGETQYF. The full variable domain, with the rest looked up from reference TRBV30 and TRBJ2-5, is SQTIHQWPATLVQPVGSPLSLECTVEGTSNPNLYWYRQAAGRGLQLLFYSVGIGQISSEVPQNLSASRPQDRQFILSSKKLLLSDSGFYLCAWSVVASGWGETQYFGPGTRLLVL.

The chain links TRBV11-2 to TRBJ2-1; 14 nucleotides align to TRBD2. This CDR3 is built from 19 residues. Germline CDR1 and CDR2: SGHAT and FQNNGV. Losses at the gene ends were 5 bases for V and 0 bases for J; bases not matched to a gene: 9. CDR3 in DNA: TGTGCCAGCAGCCCCCGACTAGCGGGGGGGCCTAGCTCCTACAATGAGCAGTTCTTC. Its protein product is CASSPRLAGGPSSYNEQFF.

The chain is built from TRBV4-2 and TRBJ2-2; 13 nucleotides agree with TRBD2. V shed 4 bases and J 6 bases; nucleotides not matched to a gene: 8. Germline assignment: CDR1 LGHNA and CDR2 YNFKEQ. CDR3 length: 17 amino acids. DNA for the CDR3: TGTGCCAGCAGCCCCGGGACTAGCGGGGACGGGTCCGGGGAGCTGTTTTTT. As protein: CASSPGTSGDGSGELFF.

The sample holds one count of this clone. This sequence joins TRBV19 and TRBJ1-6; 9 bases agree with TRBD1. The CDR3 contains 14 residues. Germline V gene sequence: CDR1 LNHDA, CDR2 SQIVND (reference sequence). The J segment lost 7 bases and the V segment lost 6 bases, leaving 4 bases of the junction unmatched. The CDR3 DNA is TGTGCCAGTAGGGGGACAGGGATCAATTCACCCCTCCACTTT. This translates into CASRGTGINSPLHF.

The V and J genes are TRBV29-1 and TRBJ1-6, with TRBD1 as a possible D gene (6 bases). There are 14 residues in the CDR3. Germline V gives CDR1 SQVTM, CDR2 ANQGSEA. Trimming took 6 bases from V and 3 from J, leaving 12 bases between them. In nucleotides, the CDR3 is TGCAGCGTCCCGGGACACCGCTATAATTCACCCCTCCACTTT. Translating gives CSVPGHRYNSPLHF.

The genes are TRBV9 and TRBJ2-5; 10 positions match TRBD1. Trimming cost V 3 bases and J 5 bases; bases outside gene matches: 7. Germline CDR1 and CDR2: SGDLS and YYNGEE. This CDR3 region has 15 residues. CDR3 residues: CASSARDRGRETQYF. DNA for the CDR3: TGTGCCAGCAGCGCTCGGGACAGGGGTCGGGAGACCCAGTACTTC.

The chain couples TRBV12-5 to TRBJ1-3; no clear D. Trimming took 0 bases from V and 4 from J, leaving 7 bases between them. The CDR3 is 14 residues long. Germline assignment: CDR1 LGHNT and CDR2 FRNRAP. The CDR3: CASGLVHGGNTIYF. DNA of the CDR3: TGTGCTAGTGGTTTGGTACATGGCGGAAACACCATATATTTT.

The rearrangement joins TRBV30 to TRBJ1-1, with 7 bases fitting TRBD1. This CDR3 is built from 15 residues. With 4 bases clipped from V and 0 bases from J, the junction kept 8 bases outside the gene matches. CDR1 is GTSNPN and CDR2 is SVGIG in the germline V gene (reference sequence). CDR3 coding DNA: TGTGCCTGGACCGAACCGGACAGGCTGAACACTGAAGCTTTCTTT. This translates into CAWTEPDRLNTEAFF.

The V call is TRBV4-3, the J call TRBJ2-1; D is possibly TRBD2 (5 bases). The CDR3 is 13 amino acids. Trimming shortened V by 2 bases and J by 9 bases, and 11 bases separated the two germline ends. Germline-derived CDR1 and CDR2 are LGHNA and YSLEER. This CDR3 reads CASSQRSEGEQFF. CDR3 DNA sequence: TGCGCCAGCAGCCAACGTTCTGAGGGTGAGCAGTTCTTC.

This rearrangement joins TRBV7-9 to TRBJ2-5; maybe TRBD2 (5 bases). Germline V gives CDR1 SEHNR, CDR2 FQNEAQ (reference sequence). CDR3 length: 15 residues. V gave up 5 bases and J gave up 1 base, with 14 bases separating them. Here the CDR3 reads CASSPWERLQETQYF. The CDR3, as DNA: TGTGCCAGCAGCCCCTGGGAGCGCCTCCAAGAGACCCAGTACTTC.

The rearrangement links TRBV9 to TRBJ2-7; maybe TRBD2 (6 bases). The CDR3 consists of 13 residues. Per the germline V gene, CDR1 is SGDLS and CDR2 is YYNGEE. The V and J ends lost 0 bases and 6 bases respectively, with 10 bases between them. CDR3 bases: TGTGCCAGCAGCGTAGTTCTGGGGGGCGAGCAGTACTTC. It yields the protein CASSVVLGGEQYF.

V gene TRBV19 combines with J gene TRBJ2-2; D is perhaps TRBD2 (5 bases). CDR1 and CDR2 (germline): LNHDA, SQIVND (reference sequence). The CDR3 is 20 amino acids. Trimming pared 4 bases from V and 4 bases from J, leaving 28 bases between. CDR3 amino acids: CASSTLRNKGALGGTGELFF. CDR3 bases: TGTGCCAGTAGTACTCTGCGCAACAAGGGAGCTTTGGGTGGCACCGGGGAGCTGTTTTTT.

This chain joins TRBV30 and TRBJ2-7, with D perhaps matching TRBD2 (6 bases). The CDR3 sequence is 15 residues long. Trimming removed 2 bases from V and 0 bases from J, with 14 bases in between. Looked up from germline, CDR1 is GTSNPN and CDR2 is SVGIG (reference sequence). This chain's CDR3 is CAWSPLAGSSYEQYF. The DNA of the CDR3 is TGTGCCTGGAGTCCCTTGGCGGGGAGCTCCTACGAGCAGTACTTC.

CDR3 DNA sequence: TGTGCCAGTAGTATGGACAGGGCGGCTCACGAGCAGTACTTC. Translated: CASSMDRAAHEQYF. The J gene is TRBJ2-7, the V gene TRBV19; TRBD1 matches at 8 bases. In germline, CDR1 is LNHDA, CDR2 SQIVND (reference sequence). This CDR3 region has 14 residues. With 3 bases clipped from V and 5 bases from J, the junction kept 6 bases outside the gene matches.

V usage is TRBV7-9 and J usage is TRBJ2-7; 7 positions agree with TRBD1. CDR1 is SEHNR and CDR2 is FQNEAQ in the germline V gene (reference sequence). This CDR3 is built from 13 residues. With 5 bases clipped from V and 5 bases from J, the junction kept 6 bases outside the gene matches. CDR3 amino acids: CASSRGTVDEQYF. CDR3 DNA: TGTGCCAGCAGCCGAGGGACAGTGGACGAGCAGTACTTC.

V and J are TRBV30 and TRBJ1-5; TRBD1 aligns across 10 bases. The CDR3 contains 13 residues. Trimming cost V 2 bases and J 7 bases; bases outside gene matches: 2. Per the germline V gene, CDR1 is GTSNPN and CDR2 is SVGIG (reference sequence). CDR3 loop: CAWSRTGGQPQHF. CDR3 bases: TGTGCCTGGAGTCGGACAGGGGGGCAGCCCCAGCATTTT.

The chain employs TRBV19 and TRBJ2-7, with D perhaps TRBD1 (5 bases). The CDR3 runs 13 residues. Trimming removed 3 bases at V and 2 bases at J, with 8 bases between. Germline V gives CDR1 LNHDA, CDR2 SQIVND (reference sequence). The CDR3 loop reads CASSMPGPYEQYF. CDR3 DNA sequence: TGTGCCAGTAGTATGCCAGGGCCCTACGAGCAGTACTTC.

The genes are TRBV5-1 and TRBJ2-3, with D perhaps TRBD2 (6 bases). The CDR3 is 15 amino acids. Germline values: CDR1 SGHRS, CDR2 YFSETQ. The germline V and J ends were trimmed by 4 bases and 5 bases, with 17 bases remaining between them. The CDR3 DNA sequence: TGCGCCAGCAGCCCGGGGTCCTTAGCGGTAGATACGCAGTATTTT. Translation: CASSPGSLAVDTQYF.